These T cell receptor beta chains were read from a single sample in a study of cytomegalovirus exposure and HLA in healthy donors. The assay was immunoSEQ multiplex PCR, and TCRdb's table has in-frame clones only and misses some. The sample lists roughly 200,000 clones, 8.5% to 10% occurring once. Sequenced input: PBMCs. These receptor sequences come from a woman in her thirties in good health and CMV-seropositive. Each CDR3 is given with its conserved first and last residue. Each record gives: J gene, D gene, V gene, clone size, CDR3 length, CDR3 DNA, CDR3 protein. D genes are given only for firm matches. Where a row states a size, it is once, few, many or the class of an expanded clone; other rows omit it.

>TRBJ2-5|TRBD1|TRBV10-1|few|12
TGCGCCAGTAGGACAGGGAAAGAGACCCAGTACTTC
CASRTGKETQYF
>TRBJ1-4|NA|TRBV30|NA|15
TGTGCCTGGAGGACTGCGGATGCAACTAATGAAAAACTGTTTTTT
CAWRTADATNEKLFF
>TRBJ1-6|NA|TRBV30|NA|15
TGTGCCTGGAGTAATCACAGGGAGGGTAATTCACCCCTCCACTTT
CAWSNHREGNSPLHF
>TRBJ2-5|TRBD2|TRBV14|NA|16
TGTGCCAGCAGCCAGCTAGCGGGAGACAGGGGAGAGACCCAGTACTTC
CASSQLAGDRGETQYF
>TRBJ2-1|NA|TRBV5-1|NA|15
TGCGCCAGCAGCTTTAGTTCTACCTCCTACAATGAGCAGTTCTTC
CASSFSSTSYNEQFF
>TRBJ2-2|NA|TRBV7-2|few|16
TGTGCCAGCAGCTTATACACTAGTTGGGTCACCGGGGAGCTGTTTTTT
CASSLYTSWVTGELFF
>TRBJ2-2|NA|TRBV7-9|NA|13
TGTGCCAGCAGCTTATGGCAGTTCGGGGAGCTGTTTTTT
CASSLWQFGELFF
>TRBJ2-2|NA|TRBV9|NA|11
TGTGCCAGAAGAGTGAGGGGGGAGCTGTTTTTT
CARRVRGELFF
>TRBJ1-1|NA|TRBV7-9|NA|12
TGTGCCAGCAGCTTACAGGGGTGGGAAGCTTTCTTT
CASSLQGWEAFF
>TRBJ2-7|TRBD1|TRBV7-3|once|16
TGTGCCAGCAGCTACAAAGCAGGGACAGGGGTTTACGAGCAGTACTTC
CASSYKAGTGVYEQYF
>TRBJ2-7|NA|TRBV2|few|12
TGTGCCAGCAGTGAAGCGCGTATTCAGCAGTACTTC
CASSEARIQQYF
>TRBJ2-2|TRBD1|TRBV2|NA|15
TGTGCCAGCAGGGAGACAGGGGTGGACACCGGGGAGCTGTTTTTT
CASRETGVDTGELFF
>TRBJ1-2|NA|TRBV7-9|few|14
TGTGCCAGCAGCTTAGTAACAGGACCCTATGGCTACACCTTC
CASSLVTGPYGYTF
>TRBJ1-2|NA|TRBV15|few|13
TGTGCCACCCTCAAAAAAGAATCAGTTGGCTACACCTTC
CATLKKESVGYTF
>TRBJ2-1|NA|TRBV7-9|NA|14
TGTGCCAGCAGCTCGGGACAAATTTACAATGAGCAGTTCTTC
CASSSGQIYNEQFF
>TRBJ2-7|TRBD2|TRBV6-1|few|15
TGTGCCAGCAGTGAGGCCGGGACTAGCGTCTACGAGCAGTACTTC
CASSEAGTSVYEQYF
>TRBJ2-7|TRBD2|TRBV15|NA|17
TGTGCCACCAGCAGAGATCGTGGACTAGCGGGAACCTACGAGCAGTACTTC
CATSRDRGLAGTYEQYF
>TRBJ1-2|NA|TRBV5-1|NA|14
TGCGCCAGCAGCTTGGGGACATCTTTCTATGGCTACACCTTC
CASSLGTSFYGYTF
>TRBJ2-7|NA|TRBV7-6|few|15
TGTGCCAGCAGTTCTTACCCTAGAAGCTCCTACGAGCAGTACTTC
CASSSYPRSSYEQYF
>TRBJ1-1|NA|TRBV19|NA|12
TGTGCCAGTAGCTCCGATGGCTCTGAAGCTTTCTTT
CASSSDGSEAFF
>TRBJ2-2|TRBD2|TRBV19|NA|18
TGTGCCAGTACGGGACTAGCGGGAGGGCCGGGTATGACCGGGGAGCTGTTTTTT
CASTGLAGGPGMTGELFF
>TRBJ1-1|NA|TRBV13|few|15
TGTGCCAGCAGACCTACTGTTGGGGGCAACACTGAAGCTTTCTTT
CASRPTVGGNTEAFF
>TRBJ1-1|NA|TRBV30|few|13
TGTGCCTGGAGCTTCGGAGCCAACACTGAAGCTTTCTTT
CAWSFGANTEAFF
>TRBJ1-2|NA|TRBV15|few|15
TGTGCCACCAGCAGAACTTTCGGGAGCTCCTATGGCTACACCTTC
CATSRTFGSSYGYTF
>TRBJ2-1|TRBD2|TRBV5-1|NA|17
TGCGCCAGCAGCTCTACCCTCTTAGCGGGAGTGATGGATGAGCAGTTCTTC
CASSSTLLAGVMDEQFF
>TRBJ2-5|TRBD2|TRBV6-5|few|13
TGTGCCACCGGACTAGCGGGAGTCGAGACCCAGTACTTC
CATGLAGVETQYF
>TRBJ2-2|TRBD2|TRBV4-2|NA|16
TGTGCCAGCAGCCACCTCGGGCGGGAGGGTAGGGGGGAGCTGTTTTTT
CASSHLGREGRGELFF
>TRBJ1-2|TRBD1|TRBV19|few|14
TGTGCCAGTAGTATCCGGGACAGCCCCTATGGCTACACCTTC
CASSIRDSPYGYTF
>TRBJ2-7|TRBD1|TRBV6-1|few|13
TGTGCCAGCAGAGAGGACAGGGGCTACGAGCAGTACTTC
CASREDRGYEQYF
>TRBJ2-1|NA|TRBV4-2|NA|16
TGTGCCAGCAGCCAAGATCTGAGCGGACCCTACAATGAGCAGTTCTTC
CASSQDLSGPYNEQFF
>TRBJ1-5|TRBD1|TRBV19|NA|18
TGTGCCAGTAGGCCCGAGACAGGGAGCAGGGCCGTCAATCAGCCCCAGCATTTT
CASRPETGSRAVNQPQHF
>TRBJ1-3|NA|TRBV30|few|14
TGTGCCTGGAGTGTGTATACATCTGGAAACACCATATATTTT
CAWSVYTSGNTIYF
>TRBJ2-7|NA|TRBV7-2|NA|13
TGTGCCAGCAGCTCCTTCAGGGGGGACGAGCAGTACTTC
CASSSFRGDEQYF
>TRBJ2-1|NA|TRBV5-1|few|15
TGCGCCAGCAGCTTGGATCTCGGCTCCTACAATGAGCAGTTCTTC
CASSLDLGSYNEQFF
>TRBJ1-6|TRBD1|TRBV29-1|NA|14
TGCAGCGACGGACCGGGACAGGGTGGTTCACCCCTCCACTTT
CSDGPGQGGSPLHF
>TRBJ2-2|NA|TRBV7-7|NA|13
TGTGCCAGCAGTCGGGGATACACCGGGGAGCTGTTTTTT
CASSRGYTGELFF
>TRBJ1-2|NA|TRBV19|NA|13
TGTGCCAGTAGGGAGGAGGGACCCTATGGCTACACCTTC
CASREEGPYGYTF
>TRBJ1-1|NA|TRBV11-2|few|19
TGTGCCAGCAGCTTAATGGTACGGGCAGGGTGGGGTAAAGGGACTGAAGCTTTCTTT
CASSLMVRAGWGKGTEAFF
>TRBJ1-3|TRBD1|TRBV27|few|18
TGTGCCAGCAGTTTATATCCGGGACAGGGGATCCCTGGAAACACCATATATTTT
CASSLYPGQGIPGNTIYF
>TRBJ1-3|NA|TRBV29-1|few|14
TGCAGCGTAGACGCCGGGGGAGGAGGAAACACCATATATTTT
CSVDAGGGGNTIYF
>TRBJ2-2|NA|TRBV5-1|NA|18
TGCGCCAGCAGCTTGCCTTTTCAGGGAACTCTAAACACCGGGGAGCTGTTTTTT
CASSLPFQGTLNTGELFF
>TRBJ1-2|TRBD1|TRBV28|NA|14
TGTGCCAGCAGTCCGACAGGGGCCCGCTATGGCTACACCTTC
CASSPTGARYGYTF
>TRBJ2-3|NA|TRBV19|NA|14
TGTGCCAGTAGTATAGGGGGACTCACAGATACGCAGTATTTT
CASSIGGLTDTQYF
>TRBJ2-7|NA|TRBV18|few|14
TGTGCCAGCTCACCACCGACTAACAAATACGAGCAGTACTTC
CASSPPTNKYEQYF
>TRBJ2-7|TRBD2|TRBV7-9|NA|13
TGTGCCAGCAGCTTATCGGGAGGCTACGAGCAGTACTTC
CASSLSGGYEQYF
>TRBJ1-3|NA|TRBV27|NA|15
TGTGCCAGCAGTTCCACGGGGACACCCGGCGGCACCATATATTTT
CASSSTGTPGGTIYF
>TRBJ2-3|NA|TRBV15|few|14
TGTGCCACCGCAGCGGAGGAGAGCACAGATACGCAGTATTTT
CATAAEESTDTQYF
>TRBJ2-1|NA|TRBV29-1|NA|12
TGCAGCGGGGGCGGCAACTACAATGAGCAGTTCTTC
CSGGGNYNEQFF
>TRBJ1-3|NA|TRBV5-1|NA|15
TGCGCCAGCAGCTTGGGGTTCGGGGTAGGAAACACCATATATTTT
CASSLGFGVGNTIYF
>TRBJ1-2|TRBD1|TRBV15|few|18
TGTGCCACCAGCCCTAAGGGGGACAGGGGATCGAGGGTAGGGGGCTACACCTTC
CATSPKGDRGSRVGGYTF